Below are 31 T cell receptor beta chains sequenced from a single sample in a study of vaccination and CD4 T cells after COVID-19. The Oncomine TCR Beta short-read assay sequenced DNA from cultured CD4+ T cells. A single record per CDR3 protein comes from TCRdb applying MiXCR to the PCR reads. Of approximately 15,000 distinct CDR3 sequences listed, 45% to 65% were seen once; the top ten hold about 9%. The antigens for these receptors are not known. The treatment was: roughly 10-day PBMC culture with coronavirus spike peptide pools or control peptides (ViraFEST assay). Sequenced material: CD4+ T cells from blood, cultured in vitro. The source is a human donor who had recovered from COVID-19.

V usage is TRBV20-1 and J usage is TRBJ2-2; 12 positions match TRBD2. V dropped 2 bases and J dropped 7; count of bases not matched to a gene: 8. CDR1 is DFQATT, CDR2 SNEGSKA, per germline (reference sequence). This CDR3 has 16 amino acids. CDR3 region: CSARSSGRAIGGELFF. CDR3 in DNA: TGCAGTGCTAGATCTAGCGGGAGGGCTATCGGCGGGGAGCTGTTTTTT.

The chain combines TRBV7-3 with TRBJ2-2, with D tentatively TRBD2 (5 bases). The ends were cut back, 4 bases at V and 12 bases at J, with 9 bases in the middle. Germline CDR1 reads SGHTA; CDR2 reads FQGTGA. The CDR3 is 11 amino acids. CDR3 DNA: TGTGCCAGCAGCTCCGGAGGAAAGCTGTTTTTT. Residues: CASSSGGKLFF.

The chain carries TRBV7-6 and TRBJ1-2; TRBD1 might be the D (6 bases). CDR3 length equals 14 residues. The germline V gene has CDR1 SGHVS and CDR2 FNYEAQ. The ends were cut back, 1 base at V and 3 bases at J, with 9 bases in the middle. The DNA of the CDR3 is TGTGCCAGCAGCTTAGGGGGGCGCGACTATGGCTACACCTTC. It yields the protein CASSLGGRDYGYTF.

The chain is built from TRBV6-5 and TRBJ1-5; tentatively, D is TRBD1 (5 bases). Trimming left V 3 bases short and J 7 bases short, with 19 bases between. Germline loops: CDR1 MNHEY, CDR2 SVGAGI. This CDR3 has 16 amino acids. CDR3: CASSYLEGGVGQPQHF. Here the CDR3 DNA reads TGTGCCAGCAGTTATCTGGAGGGAGGGGTTGGCCAGCCCCAGCATTTT.

The chain joins TRBV7-9 to TRBJ2-5, with 9 bases matching TRBD2. This CDR3 spans 15 amino acids. After removal of 1 base from V and 2 bases from J, the junction contained 2 bases not matched to a gene. Germline assignment: CDR1 SEHNR and CDR2 FQNEAQ (reference sequence). The CDR3 spells CASSLGAGGQETQYF. The CDR3 DNA is TGTGCCAGCAGCTTAGGAGCGGGGGGACAAGAGACCCAGTACTTC.

This clonotype was seen a few times. The junction does not match germline at one end; this may be a read error. This chain links TRBV20-1 with TRBJ1-5, with unresolved D. The germline V gene encodes CDR1 DFQATT and CDR2 SNEGSKA (reference sequence). This CDR3 spans 13 amino acids. The CDR3 here is CSAGEGTNQPQHF. In nucleotides, the CDR3 is TGCAGTGCTGGAGAGGGCACTAATCAGCCCCAGCATTTT.

The V call is TRBV6-1, the J call TRBJ1-1; D gene ambiguous. Germline CDR1 reads MNHNS; CDR2 reads SASEGT. Trimming took 5 bases from V and 1 from J, leaving 8 bases between them. The CDR3 has 13 amino acids. The CDR3 protein is CASSPLGNTEAFF. The CDR3 coding sequence is TGTGCCAGCAGTCCTCTGGGGAACACTGAAGCTTTCTTT.

V usage is TRBV10-2 and J usage is TRBJ1-6, with D perhaps matching TRBD1 (5 bases). Trimming took off 6 bases at V and 7 bases at J, with 13 bases between the two ends. The CDR3 extends over 14 amino acids. CDR1 WSHSY and CDR2 SAAADI come from the germline V gene. The chain's CDR3 is CASRIDSSNSPLHF. CDR3 nucleotide sequence: TGCGCCAGCAGGATCGACAGCTCCAATTCACCCCTCCACTTT.

This clonotype was observed once. CDR3 sequence (DNA): TGTGCCAGCAGCTTAAGAGGGGGACGGGGACAAGAGACCCAGTACTTC. Encoded protein: CASSLRGGRGQETQYF. The rearrangement uses TRBV7-2 and TRBJ2-5, with a weak D call TRBD1 (6 bases). Germline values: CDR1 SGHTA, CDR2 FQGNSA. The V end was cut by 2 bases, the J end by 2 bases, with 15 bases between. The CDR3 spans 16 residues.

There are a few counts of this clonotype. The gene calls are TRBV6-1 and TRBJ2-7, with D hard to call. The germline V and J ends were trimmed by 0 bases and 6 bases, with 9 bases remaining between them. Germline loops: CDR1 MNHNS, CDR2 SASEGT. This CDR3 contains 13 residues. The CDR3 loop is CASSEAPLGEQYF. DNA for the CDR3: TGTGCCAGCAGTGAAGCCCCCCTGGGCGAGCAGTACTTC.

The rearrangement uses TRBV11-1 and TRBJ2-3; D may be TRBD2 (5 bases). Germline lookup yields CDR1 SGHAT and CDR2 FQDESV (reference sequence). The CDR3 loop spans 14 amino acids. Trimming left V 5 bases short and J 5 bases short, with 14 bases between. CDR3 DNA sequence: TGTGCCAGCAGCACTCCCGCCGGAGGAGATACGCAGTATTTT. It codes for CASSTPAGGDTQYF.

This clonotype has only one observation. The chain uses TRBV5-1 and TRBJ1-1; D is ambiguous. This CDR3 spans 15 amino acids. V lost 1 base and J 4 bases, leaving 14 bases between the germline ends. The V gene's germline CDR1 is SGHRS and CDR2 YFSETQ. CDR3 bases: TGCGCCAGCAGCTTGAGTTCTGGGCTCGGCACTGAAGCTTTCTTT. Its translation is CASSLSSGLGTEAFF.

The rearrangement links TRBV20-1 to TRBJ1-1; TRBD1 aligns across 8 bases. The V gene end was trimmed by 6 bases and the J gene end by 2 bases; junction bases not matched to a gene: 8. This CDR3 has 14 residues. Germline lookup yields CDR1 DFQATT and CDR2 SNEGSKA (reference sequence). In DNA form, the CDR3 reads TGCAGTGCCACCCACCCAGGGGGCAACACTGAAGCTTTCTTT. This codes for CSATHPGGNTEAFF.

Comment on this clonotype: The junction and the germline gene differ at one end; a read error may be behind it. The chain is built from TRBV7-2 and TRBJ2-3, with D perhaps given as TRBD1 or TRBD2 (7 bases each). CDR1 is SGHTA, CDR2 FQGNSA, per germline. This CDR3 region has 14 residues. CDR3 nucleotide sequence: TGCGCCAGCAGCCAGGGGGGGCCCCCAGATACGCAGTATTTT. This codes for CASSQGGPPDTQYF.

This chain uses TRBV10-3 with TRBJ1-3; 7 nucleotides match TRBD1. The ends lost 6 bases at V and 0 bases at J; junction bases unmatched: 2. The CDR3 runs 14 residues. Germline CDR1 and CDR2: ENHRY and SYGVKD. In DNA, the CDR3 is TGTGCCATCAGCGGGACAGCCTCTGGAAACACCATATATTTT. This gives the protein CAISGTASGNTIYF.

The table lists this clonotype with a few counts. The chain combines TRBV20-1 with TRBJ1-1, with 7 bases lining up with TRBD1. The CDR3 is 13 residues long. In germline, CDR1 is DFQATT, CDR2 SNEGSKA (reference sequence). Unmatched junction bases numbered 4, after V lost 3 bases and J lost 3 bases. CDR3 amino acids: CSASKQGYTEAFF. CDR3 sequence (DNA): TGCAGTGCTAGTAAACAGGGGTACACTGAAGCTTTCTTT.

The gene calls are TRBV12-3 or TRBV12-4 and TRBJ2-3; D is possibly TRBD1 (6 bases). The ends were cut back, 5 bases at V and 1 base at J, with 13 bases in the middle. This CDR3 is built from 15 residues. CDR3 protein: CASSEQGYGTDTQYF. The DNA for the CDR3 is TGTGCCAGCAGTGAACAGGGCTACGGCACAGATACGCAGTATTTT.

The gene calls are TRBV7-8 and TRBJ2-3; D is undetermined. V was shortened by 5 bases and J by 2 bases, with 14 bases between the two germline ends. Germline V gene data show CDR1 as SGHVS and CDR2 as FQNEAQ. There are 15 residues in the CDR3. CDR3 residues: CASSQRSRATDTQYF. In DNA, the CDR3 is TGTGCCAGCAGCCAGAGGTCAAGGGCCACAGATACGCAGTATTTT.

V is TRBV12-3 or TRBV12-4 and J is TRBJ1-5; tentatively, D is TRBD1 (5 bases). V was pared by 5 bases and J by 11 bases, with 13 bases between. This CDR3 has 12 amino acids. The CDR3 DNA follows: TGTGCCAGCAGTATCCAGGGAACGGCCCAGCATTTT. Protein product: CASSIQGTAQHF.

The rearrangement links TRBV27 to TRBJ1-2; TRBD1 matches 7 bases. Germline V gene lookup returns CDR1 MNHEY and CDR2 SMNVEV (reference sequence). Unmatched junction bases numbered 9, after V lost 5 bases and J lost 6 bases. CDR3 length: 14 residues. Here the CDR3 reads CASSRGDRTDGYTF. For the CDR3, the DNA is TGTGCCAGCAGTCGCGGGGACAGAACCGATGGCTACACCTTC.

V gene TRBV5-5 combines with J gene TRBJ2-7; D may match TRBD1 or TRBD2 (5 bases each). The germline V gene encodes CDR1 SGHKS and CDR2 YYEKEE (reference sequence). Trimming left V 2 bases short and J 12 bases short, with 18 bases between. CDR3 length equals 13 residues. CDR3 loop: CASSLPGADNPYF. Here the CDR3 DNA reads TGTGCCAGCAGCTTACCCGGGGCGGATAATCCGTACTTC.

The V and J genes are TRBV9 and TRBJ1-2; D gene unclear. V lost 4 bases, J lost 5 bases, and 15 bases lay in between. Germline lookup yields CDR1 SGDLS and CDR2 YYNGEE. The CDR3 has 14 residues. The CDR3 DNA reads as TGTGCCAGCAGCCCCGAGGGTCGTGGATATGGCTACACCTTC. Translated, it gives CASSPEGRGYGYTF.

This sequence joins TRBV20-1 and TRBJ2-5, with 9 bases aligning to TRBD2. Germline-derived CDR1 and CDR2 are DFQATT and SNEGSKA (reference sequence). The CDR3 extends over 16 amino acids. With V trimmed by 1 base and J by 2 bases, 8 bases remained unmatched. The DNA of the CDR3 is TGCAGTGCTAGAGCGGCTAGCGGGGAAATTCAAGAGACCCAGTACTTC. Amino acids: CSARAASGEIQETQYF.

This clonotype has a handful of counts. The chain joins TRBV24-1 to TRBJ2-3, with D perhaps matching TRBD2 (5 bases). The CDR3 contains 15 residues. Trimming stripped 3 bases from V and 6 bases from J, with 15 bases between. Germline V gene sequence: CDR1 KGHDR, CDR2 SFDVKD. CDR3 nucleotide sequence: TGTGCCACCAGTGATCCGGGGAGACACCAGGATACGCAGTATTTT. The encoded protein is CATSDPGRHQDTQYF.

The chain employs TRBV14 and TRBJ2-7; D gene unclear. The CDR3 length is 16 residues. Deletions cut 4 bases from V and 5 bases from J, with 21 bases between. The germline gives CDR1 SGHDN, CDR2 FVKESK. The CDR3 spells CASSPLGQAVPNEQYF. DNA for the CDR3: TGTGCCAGCAGCCCCTTGGGCCAGGCCGTTCCCAACGAGCAGTACTTC.

This clonotype showed up just a few times. The CDR3 DNA reads TGTGCCTGGACCTTGGGGAGAAAAGCTTTCTTT. This encodes CAWTLGRKAFF. This sequence joins TRBV30 and TRBJ1-1, with unresolved D. The germline gives CDR1 GTSNPN, CDR2 SVGIG (reference sequence). CDR3 length: 11 residues. The V and J ends lost 4 bases and 9 bases respectively, with 12 bases between them.

The table lists this clonotype with a few counts. V is TRBV7-9 and J is TRBJ2-7; D gene unclear. Between the trimmed V and J ends, which lost 1 base and 4 bases, there was a span of 2 bases. The CDR3 is made up of 11 amino acids. Germline V gene data show CDR1 as SEHNR and CDR2 as FQNEAQ (reference sequence). The CDR3 coding sequence is TGTGCCAGCAGCTTAGAGTACGAGCAGTACTTC. Translation gives CASSLEYEQYF.

This chain joins TRBV5-1 and TRBJ1-6; the match to TRBD1 covers 7 bases. V was pared by 2 bases and J by 10 bases, with 6 bases of the junction left unmatched. CDR1 and CDR2 from the germline V gene are SGHRS and YFSETQ. This CDR3 has 14 residues. The chain's CDR3 is CASSFEGARSPLHF. The CDR3 coding sequence is TGCGCCAGCAGCTTTGAGGGGGCTCGGTCACCCCTCCACTTT.

The chain links TRBV4-3 to TRBJ1-3, with D uncertain. Between the trimmed V and J ends, which lost 0 bases and 1 base, there was a span of 4 bases. Germline V lookup: CDR1 LGHNA, CDR2 YSLEER. The CDR3 consists of 14 residues. In nucleotides, the CDR3 is TGCGCCAGCAGCCAAGAGGCTTCTGGAAACACCATATATTTT. This sequence encodes CASSQEASGNTIYF.

The chain has TRBV20-1 and TRBJ2-3; D not resolved. The CDR3 is 15 residues long. Germline V gives CDR1 DFQATT, CDR2 SNEGSKA (reference sequence). The V and J ends lost 6 bases and 2 bases respectively, with 18 bases between them. CDR3 nucleotide sequence: TGCAGTGCCAACCCACGGACCGGCATCACAGATACGCAGTATTTT. Translating it yields CSANPRTGITDTQYF.

This clonotype has only a few counts. V usage is TRBV6-5 and J usage is TRBJ1-6; D gene unclear. Germline V gene sequence: CDR1 MNHEY, CDR2 SVGAGI. The CDR3 consists of 14 residues. V shed 1 base and J shed 5 bases, with 6 bases lying between them. The CDR3 nucleotides are TGTGCCAGCAGTTACTGGAAGAATAATTCACCCCTCCACTTT. Amino acids: CASSYWKNNSPLHF.